This TCR beta chain emerged from a study of blood T cell repertoires in COVID-19. As processed by the authors: Nucleated cell number was recorded as an estimate derived from reference gene primer amplification. TCRdb keeps only in-frame clones here, not all; method: immunoSEQ multiplex PCR. V and J calls and clone size are copied from that table; D and trimming were computed from the DNA. The data contain about 84,000 clones, 90% to 95% of them singletons. Germline-derived CDR1 and CDR2 are KGHSH and LQKENI. This CDR3 spans 14 amino acids. The ends lost 3 bases at V and 5 bases at J; junction bases unmatched: 6.

The sample taken for sequencing was peripheral blood. This TCR derives from a human donor with active COVID-19. The donor label of this sample is uncertain. This sequence joins TRBV18 and TRBJ2-5; 7 bases map to TRBD1. In DNA, the CDR3 is TGTGCCAGCTCACCTAGGGACAGACCGGAGACCCAGTACTTC. Residues: CASSPRDRPETQYF.